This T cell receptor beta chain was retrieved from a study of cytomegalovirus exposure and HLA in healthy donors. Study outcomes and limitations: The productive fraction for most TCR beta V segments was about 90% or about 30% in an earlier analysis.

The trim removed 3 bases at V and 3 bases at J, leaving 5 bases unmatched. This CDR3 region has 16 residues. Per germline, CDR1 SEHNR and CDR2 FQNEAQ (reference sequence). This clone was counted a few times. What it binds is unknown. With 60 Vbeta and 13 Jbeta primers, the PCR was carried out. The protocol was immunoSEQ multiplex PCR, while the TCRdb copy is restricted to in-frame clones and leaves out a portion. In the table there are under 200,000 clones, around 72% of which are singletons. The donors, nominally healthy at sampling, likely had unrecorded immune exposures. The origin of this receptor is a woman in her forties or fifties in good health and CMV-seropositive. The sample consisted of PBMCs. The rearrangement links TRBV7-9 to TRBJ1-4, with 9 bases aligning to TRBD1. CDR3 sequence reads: CASSFGQGWANEKLFF. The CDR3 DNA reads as TGTGCCAGCAGCTTCGGACAGGGGTGGGCTAATGAAAAACTGTTTTTT.